This T cell receptor (beta chain) emerged from a study of human thymus T cells. Sequencing was performed with immunoSEQ multiplex PCR; in TCRdb, only in-frame clones are kept and a portion is missing. In the table there are under 70,000 clones, 94% of which are singletons. General study findings and limits: Usage of V and J genes appeared biased in thymic and blood repertoires.

Those donating were healthy Finnish infants in corrective surgery for congenital heart defects. Half of the eight donors gave roughly 0.5-1 mL blood during surgery. All available leukocytes, rather than a set cell count, yielded the blood DNA. A word on this clone: Its antigen is not identified.

The germline V gene has CDR1 MNHNY and CDR2 SVGAGI (reference sequence). With 1 base removed from V and 0 bases from J, the gap between germline ends came to 13 bases. The CDR3 runs to 16 residues. The sample taken for sequencing was blood. The chain employs TRBV6-6 and TRBJ2-7; D remains ambiguous. The origin of this receptor is a boy younger than two with a congenital heart defect but otherwise immunologically healthy. The CDR3 here is CASSYWEGPSSYEQYF. CDR3 nucleotide sequence: TGTGCCAGCAGTTACTGGGAAGGGCCGAGCTCCTACGAGCAGTACTTC.